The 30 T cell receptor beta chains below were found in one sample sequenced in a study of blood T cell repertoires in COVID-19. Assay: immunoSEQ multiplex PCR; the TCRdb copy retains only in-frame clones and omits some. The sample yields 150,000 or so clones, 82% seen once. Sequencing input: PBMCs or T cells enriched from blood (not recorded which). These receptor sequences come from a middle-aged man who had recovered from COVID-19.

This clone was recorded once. The CDR3 DNA sequence: TGTGCCAGCAGGCAATCACAGGGGTACGGCAATCAGCCCCAGCATTTT. Its protein product is CASRQSQGYGNQPQHF. V gene TRBV28 combines with J gene TRBJ1-5, with TRBD1 matching 7 bases. This CDR3 spans 16 amino acids. CDR1 and CDR2 (germline): MDHEN, SYDVKM. Germline trimming cut 6 bases from V and 2 bases from J; bases unmatched to any gene: 10.

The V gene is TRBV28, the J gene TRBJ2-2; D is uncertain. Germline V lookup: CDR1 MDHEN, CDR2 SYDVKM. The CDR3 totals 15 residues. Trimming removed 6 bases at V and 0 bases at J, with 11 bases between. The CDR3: CASSFPTANTGELFF. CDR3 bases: TGTGCCAGCAGCTTCCCCACAGCGAACACCGGGGAGCTGTTTTTT.

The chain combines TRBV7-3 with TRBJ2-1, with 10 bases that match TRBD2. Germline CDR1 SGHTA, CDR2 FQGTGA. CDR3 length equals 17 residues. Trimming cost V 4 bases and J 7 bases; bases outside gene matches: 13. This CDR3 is CASSSSGLAPTGNEQFF. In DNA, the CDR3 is TGTGCCAGCAGCTCGTCGGGACTAGCGCCTACGGGGAATGAGCAGTTCTTC.

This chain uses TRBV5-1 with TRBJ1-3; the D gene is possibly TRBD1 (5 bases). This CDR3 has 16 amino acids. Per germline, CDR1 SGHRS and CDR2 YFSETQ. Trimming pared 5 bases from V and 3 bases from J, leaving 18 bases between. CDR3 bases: TGCGCCAGCAGGTCAGGGCCACCTTTGGATGGAAACACCATATATTTT. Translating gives CASRSGPPLDGNTIYF.

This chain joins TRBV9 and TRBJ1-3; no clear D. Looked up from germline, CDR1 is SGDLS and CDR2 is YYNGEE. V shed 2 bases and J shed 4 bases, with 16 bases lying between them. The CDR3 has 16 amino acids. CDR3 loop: CASSVADLGSGNTIYF. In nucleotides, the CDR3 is TGTGCCAGCAGCGTGGCCGATCTAGGATCCGGAAACACCATATATTTT.

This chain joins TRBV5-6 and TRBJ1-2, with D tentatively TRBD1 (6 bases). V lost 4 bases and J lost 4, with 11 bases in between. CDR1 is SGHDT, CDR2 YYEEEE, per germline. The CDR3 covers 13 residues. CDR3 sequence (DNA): TGTGCCAGCAGCCCAGGGGAAGGCTATGGCTACACCTTC. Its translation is CASSPGEGYGYTF.

DNA for the CDR3: TGTGCCAGCAGCTTGGGGGCGGACAGTTCAGATACGCAGTATTTT. It translates to CASSLGADSSDTQYF. The genes are TRBV5-8 and TRBJ2-3; tentatively, D is TRBD1 (6 bases). The CDR3 spans 15 residues. V was clipped by 0 bases and J by 4 bases, with 12 bases between them. Per the germline V gene, CDR1 is SGHTS and CDR2 is YDEGEE.

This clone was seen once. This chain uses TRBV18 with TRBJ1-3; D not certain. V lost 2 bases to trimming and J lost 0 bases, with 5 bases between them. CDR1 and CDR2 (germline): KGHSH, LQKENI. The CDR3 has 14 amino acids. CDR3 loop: CASSPISSGNTIYF. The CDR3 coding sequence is TGTGCCAGCTCACCAATCAGCTCTGGAAACACCATATATTTT.

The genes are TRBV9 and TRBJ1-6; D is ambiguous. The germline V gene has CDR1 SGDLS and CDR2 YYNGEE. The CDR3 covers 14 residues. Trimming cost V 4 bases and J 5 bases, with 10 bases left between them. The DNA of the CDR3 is TGTGCCAGCAGCCCGTCTCCGGATAATTCACCCCTCCACTTT. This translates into CASSPSPDNSPLHF. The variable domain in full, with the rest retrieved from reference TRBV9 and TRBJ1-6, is DSGVTQTPKHLITATGQRVTLRCSPRSGDLSVYWYQQSLDQGLQFLIQYYNGEERAKGNILERFSAQQFPDLHSELNLSSLELGDSALYFCASSPSPDNSPLHFGNGTRLTVT.

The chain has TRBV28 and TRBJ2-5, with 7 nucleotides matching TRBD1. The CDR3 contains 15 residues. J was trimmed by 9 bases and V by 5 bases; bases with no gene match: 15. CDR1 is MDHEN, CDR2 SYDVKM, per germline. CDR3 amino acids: CASSLASGTALAQYF. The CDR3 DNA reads TGTGCCAGCAGTCTCGCGTCCGGGACAGCCCTGGCCCAGTACTTC. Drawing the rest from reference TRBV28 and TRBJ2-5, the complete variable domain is DVKVTQSSRYLVKRTGEKVFLECVQDMDHENMFWYRQDPGLGLRLIYFSYDVKMKEKGDIPEGYSVSREKKERFSLILESASTNQTSMYLCASSLASGTALAQYFGPGTRLLVL.

The CDR3 is CASTRTASKEQYF. For the CDR3, the DNA is TGTGCCAGCACCCGGACAGCCTCTAAGGAGCAGTACTTC. This chain joins TRBV5-6 and TRBJ2-7, with a tentative D call TRBD1 (6 bases). The germline V gene encodes CDR1 SGHDT and CDR2 YYEEEE. The CDR3 runs 13 residues. Trimming removed 6 bases from V and 7 bases from J, with 17 bases in between.

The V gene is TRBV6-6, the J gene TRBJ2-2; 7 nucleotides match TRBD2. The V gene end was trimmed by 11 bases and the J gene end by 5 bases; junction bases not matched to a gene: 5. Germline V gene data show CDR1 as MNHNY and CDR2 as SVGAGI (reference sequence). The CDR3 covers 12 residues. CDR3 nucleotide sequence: TGTGCCCTCCGCGGGAGTACCGGGGAGCTGTTTTTT. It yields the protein CALRGSTGELFF.

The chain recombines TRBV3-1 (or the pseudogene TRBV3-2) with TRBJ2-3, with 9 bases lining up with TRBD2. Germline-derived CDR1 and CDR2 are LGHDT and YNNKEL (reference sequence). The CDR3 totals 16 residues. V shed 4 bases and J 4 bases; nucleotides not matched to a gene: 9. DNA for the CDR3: TGTGCCAGCAGCCTACGTCTGGGCGGGGGGGCAGATACGCAGTATTTT. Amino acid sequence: CASSLRLGGGADTQYF.

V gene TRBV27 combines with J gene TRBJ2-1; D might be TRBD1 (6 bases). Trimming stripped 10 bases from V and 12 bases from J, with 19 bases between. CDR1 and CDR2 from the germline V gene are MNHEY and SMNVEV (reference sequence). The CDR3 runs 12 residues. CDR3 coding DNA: TGTGCCACAGGGGCCCTTCACTGGGTGCAGTTCTTC. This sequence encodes CATGALHWVQFF.

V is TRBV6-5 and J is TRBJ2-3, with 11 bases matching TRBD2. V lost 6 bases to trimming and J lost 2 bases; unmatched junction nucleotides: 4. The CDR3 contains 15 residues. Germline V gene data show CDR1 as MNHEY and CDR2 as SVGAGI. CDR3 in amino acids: CASRGTSGPTDTQYF. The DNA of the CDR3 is TGTGCCAGCAGGGGGACTAGCGGACCCACAGATACGCAGTATTTT.

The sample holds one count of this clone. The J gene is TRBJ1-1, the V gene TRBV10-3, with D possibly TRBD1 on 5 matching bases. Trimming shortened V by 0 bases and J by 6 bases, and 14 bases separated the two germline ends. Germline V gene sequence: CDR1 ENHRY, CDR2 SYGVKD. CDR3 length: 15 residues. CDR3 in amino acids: CAISESGQVGAEAFF. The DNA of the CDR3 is TGTGCCATCAGTGAGTCGGGTCAGGTAGGGGCTGAAGCTTTCTTT.

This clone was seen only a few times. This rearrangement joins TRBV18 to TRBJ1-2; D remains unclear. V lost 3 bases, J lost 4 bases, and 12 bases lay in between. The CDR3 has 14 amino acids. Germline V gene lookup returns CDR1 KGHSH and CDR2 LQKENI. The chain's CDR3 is CASSPTPQPYGYTF. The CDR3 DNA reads TGTGCCAGCTCACCTACACCACAGCCCTATGGCTACACCTTC.

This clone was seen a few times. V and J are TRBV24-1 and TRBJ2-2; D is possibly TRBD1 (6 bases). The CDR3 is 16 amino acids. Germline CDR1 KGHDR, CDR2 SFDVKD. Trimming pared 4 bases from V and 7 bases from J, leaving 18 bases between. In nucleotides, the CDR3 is TGTGCCACCAGTGACCCCGCCCAGGGGTCGGACGGGGAGCTGTTTTTT. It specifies CATSDPAQGSDGELFF.

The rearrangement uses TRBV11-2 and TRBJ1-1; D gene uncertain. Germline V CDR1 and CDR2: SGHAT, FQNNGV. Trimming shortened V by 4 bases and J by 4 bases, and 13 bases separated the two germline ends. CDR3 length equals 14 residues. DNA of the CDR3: TGTGCCAGCAGCTCGATACGAGGTAGCACTGAAGCTTTCTTT. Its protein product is CASSSIRGSTEAFF. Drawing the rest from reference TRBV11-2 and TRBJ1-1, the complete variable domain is EAGVAQSPRYKIIEKRQSVAFWCNPISGHATLYWYQQILGQGPKLLIQFQNNGVVDDSQLPKDRFSAERLKGVDSTLKIQPAKLEDSAVYLCASSSIRGSTEAFFGQGTRLTVV.

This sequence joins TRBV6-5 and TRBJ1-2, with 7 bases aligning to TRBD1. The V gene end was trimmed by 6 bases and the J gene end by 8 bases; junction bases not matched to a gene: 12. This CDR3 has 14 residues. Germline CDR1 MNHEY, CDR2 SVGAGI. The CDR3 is CASRGTESARGYTF. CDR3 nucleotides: TGTGCCAGCAGGGGGACAGAATCGGCTCGGGGCTACACCTTC.

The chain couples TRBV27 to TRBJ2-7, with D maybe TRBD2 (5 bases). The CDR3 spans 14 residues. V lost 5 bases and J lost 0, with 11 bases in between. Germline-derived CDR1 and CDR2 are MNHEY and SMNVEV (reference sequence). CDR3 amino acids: CASSEGVGSYEQYF. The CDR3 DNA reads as TGTGCCAGCAGTGAGGGTGTTGGCTCCTACGAGCAGTACTTC.

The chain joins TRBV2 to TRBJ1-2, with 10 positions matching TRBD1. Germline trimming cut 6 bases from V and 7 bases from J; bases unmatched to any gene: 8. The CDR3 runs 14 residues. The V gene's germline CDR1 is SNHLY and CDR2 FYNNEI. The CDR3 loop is CASRVDGQGGGYTF. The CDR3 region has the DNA TGTGCCAGCAGAGTGGATGGACAGGGGGGTGGCTACACCTTC.

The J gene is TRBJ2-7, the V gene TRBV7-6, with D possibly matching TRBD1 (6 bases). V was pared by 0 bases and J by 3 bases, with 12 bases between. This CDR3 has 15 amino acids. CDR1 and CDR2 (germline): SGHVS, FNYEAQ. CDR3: CASSLAVQGNYEQYF. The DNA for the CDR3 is TGTGCCAGCAGCTTAGCTGTTCAGGGGAACTACGAGCAGTACTTC.

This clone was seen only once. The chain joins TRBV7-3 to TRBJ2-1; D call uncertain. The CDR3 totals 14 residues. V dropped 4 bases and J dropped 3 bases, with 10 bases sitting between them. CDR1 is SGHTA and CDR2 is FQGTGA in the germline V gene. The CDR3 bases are TGTGCCAGCAGCTCTAATTCGGGCTACAATGAGCAGTTCTTC. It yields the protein CASSSNSGYNEQFF.

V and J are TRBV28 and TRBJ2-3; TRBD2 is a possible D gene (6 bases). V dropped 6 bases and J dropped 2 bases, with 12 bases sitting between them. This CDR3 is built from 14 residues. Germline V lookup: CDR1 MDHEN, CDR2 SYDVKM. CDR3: CASRTAGLTDTQYF. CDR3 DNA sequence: TGTGCCAGCAGAACAGCGGGCCTCACAGATACGCAGTATTTT.

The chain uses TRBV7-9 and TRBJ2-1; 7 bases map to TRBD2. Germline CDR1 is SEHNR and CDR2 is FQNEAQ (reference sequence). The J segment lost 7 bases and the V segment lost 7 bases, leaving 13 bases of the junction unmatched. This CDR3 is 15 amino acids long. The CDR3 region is CASTPMRRESNEQFF. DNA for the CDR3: TGTGCCAGCACCCCGATGAGGCGGGAGTCGAATGAGCAGTTCTTC. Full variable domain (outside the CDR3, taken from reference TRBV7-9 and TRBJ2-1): DTGVSQNPRHKITKRGQNVTFRCDPISEHNRLYWYRQTLGQGPEFLTYFQNEAQLEKSRLLSDRFSAERPKGSFSTLEIQRTEQGDSAMYLCASTPMRRESNEQFFGPGTRLTVL.

The CDR3 spells CASSYSRQGGNSPLHF. The CDR3 nucleotides read TGTGCCAGCAGTTACTCCCGACAGGGTGGCAATTCACCCCTCCACTTT. J is TRBJ1-6 and V is TRBV6-5; 7 bases are a match to TRBD1. This CDR3 region has 16 residues. CDR1 and CDR2 from the germline V gene are MNHEY and SVGAGI. Trimming cost V 0 bases and J 7 bases; bases outside gene matches: 6.

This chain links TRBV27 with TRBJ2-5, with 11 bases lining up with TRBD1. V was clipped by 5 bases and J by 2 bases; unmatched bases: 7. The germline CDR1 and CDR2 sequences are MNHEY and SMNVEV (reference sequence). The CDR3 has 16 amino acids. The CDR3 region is CASSPGTGGLQETQYF. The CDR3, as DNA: TGTGCCAGCAGTCCCGGGACAGGGGGGCTTCAAGAGACCCAGTACTTC.

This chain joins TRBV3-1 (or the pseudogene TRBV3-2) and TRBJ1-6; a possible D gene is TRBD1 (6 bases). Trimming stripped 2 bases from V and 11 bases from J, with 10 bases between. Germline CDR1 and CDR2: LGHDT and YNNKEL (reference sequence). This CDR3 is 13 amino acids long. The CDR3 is CASSQPTGPPLHF. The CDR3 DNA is TGTGCCAGCAGCCAACCCACAGGGCCACCCCTCCACTTT.

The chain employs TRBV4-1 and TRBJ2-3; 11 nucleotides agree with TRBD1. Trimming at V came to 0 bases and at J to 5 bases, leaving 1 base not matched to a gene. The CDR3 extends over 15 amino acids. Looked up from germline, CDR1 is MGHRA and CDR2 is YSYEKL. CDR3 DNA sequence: TGCGCCAGCAGCCAAGACGGGACAGGGGGAGATACGCAGTATTTT. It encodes CASSQDGTGGDTQYF.